This record looks at one T cell receptor (beta chain) sequence and its context. This record comes from a study of T cell changes during pregnancy in multiple sclerosis. Sequencing used immunoSEQ multiplex PCR; TCRdb keeps in-frame clones, though not all of them. Here the sample spans around 130,000 clones, approximately 93% being singletons. Trimming removed 2 bases from V and 6 bases from J, with 11 bases in between. There are 13 residues in the CDR3. Germline lookup yields CDR1 MDHEN and CDR2 SYDVKM. The sequencing here drew on peripheral blood, taken before pregnancy. The clonotype comes from a female donor with multiple sclerosis, enrolled in a pregnancy study. The V and J genes are TRBV28 and TRBJ2-7; D uncertain. The CDR3: CASSLLRGFEQYF. The CDR3 DNA reads TGTGCCAGCAGTTTACTCAGAGGTTTCGAGCAGTACTTC.